This entry features one T cell receptor (beta chain) sequence. Its target is not known. The data were obtained in a study of cytomegalovirus exposure and HLA in healthy donors. The PCR made use of 60 Vbeta and 13 Jbeta primers. The protocol was immunoSEQ multiplex PCR, while the TCRdb copy is restricted to in-frame clones and leaves out a portion. The table lists approximately 180,000 clones, about 13% of them singletons. Regarding the study as a whole: Other equally common chains were less clonally expanded than HLA-associated TCR beta chains, a later analysis showed.

The CDR3 contains 16 residues. The germline gives CDR1 MNHNS, CDR2 SASEGT. Trimming left V 1 base short and J 7 bases short, with 14 bases between. The source of this sequence is a man aged 45-65 years in good health and CMV-seropositive. Sample: PBMCs. The chain has TRBV6-1 and TRBJ1-6; possible D gene TRBD1, 5 bases. The CDR3 region has the DNA TGTGCCAGCAGTGAAGGATGGACAACGCTCAATTCACCCCTCCACTTT. Translated: CASSEGWTTLNSPLHF.